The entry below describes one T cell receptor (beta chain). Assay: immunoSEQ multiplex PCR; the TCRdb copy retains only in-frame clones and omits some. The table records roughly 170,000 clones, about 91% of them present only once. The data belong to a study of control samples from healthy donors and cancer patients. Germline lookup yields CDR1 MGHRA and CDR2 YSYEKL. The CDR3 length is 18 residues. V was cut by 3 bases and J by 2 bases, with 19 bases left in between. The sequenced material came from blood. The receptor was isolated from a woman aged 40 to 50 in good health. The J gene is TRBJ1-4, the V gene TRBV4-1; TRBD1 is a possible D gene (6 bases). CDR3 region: CASSHKPSPGVTNEKLFF. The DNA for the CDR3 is TGCGCCAGCAGCCACAAGCCTTCGCCAGGGGTCACTAATGAAAAACTGTTTTTT.